This T cell receptor beta chain stems from a study of identical twins. This clonotype has a handful of counts. Its antigen is unknown. Study-wide points: In cord blood, abundant beta clonotypes had fewer insertions; memory showed no trend. Twin pairs had excess sharing that was weaker in beta out-of-frame sequences.

This CDR3 is 14 amino acids long. Trimming pared 3 bases from V and 3 bases from J, leaving 12 bases between. Germline assignment: CDR1 LNHDA and CDR2 SQIVND (reference sequence). Each cDNA held unique molecular identifiers, and template switching gave it a universal primer site. TCRdb itself ran the 5' RACE reads through MiXCR, one entry per CDR3 protein. Counted here are roughly 700,000 distinct CDR3 sequences, 8.6% occurring once; the ten biggest clones make up approximately 0.94%. These data also formed part of another study, on yellow fever vaccine responses in identical twins.

The chain combines TRBV19 with TRBJ2-7; no clear D gene. The sample was PBMCs. The TCR comes from a woman in her late teens or twenties in good health. The CDR3 nucleotides are TGTGCCAGTAGTATCAACCGGAGAAGCTACGAGCAGTACTTC. Encoded protein: CASSINRRSYEQYF.